The clone carrying this T cell receptor beta chain was seen a handful of times. Its specificity is unknown. The data are from a study of T-cell reconstitution after alpha-beta-depleted transplantation in children. It was with unique molecular identifiers that the TCRbeta library was prepared. MiXCR was run by TCRdb on the PCR reads, yielding one entry per CDR3 protein. The sample includes about 230,000 distinct CDR3 sequences, 9.5% to 13% of them seen just once. Study-level points and caveats: Alpha-beta T cells about two months after transplant reportedly derived from several hundred expanded graft clones. Surviving thymic progenitors and recipient T cells were the source of high TCRbeta diversity at day 60 in some patients. One year after transplant, T-cell counts and diversity came mostly from newly produced T cells.

Germline V lookup: CDR1 LGHNA, CDR2 YSLEER. The V and J ends lost 1 base and 8 bases respectively, with 17 bases between them. CDR3 length: 15 amino acids. This TCR derives from a child less than two years old with acute myeloid leukemia, due to receive a stem cell transplant. The rearrangement joins TRBV4-3 to TRBJ1-2; possible D gene TRBD1, 6 bases. The sample consisted of PBMCs, taken before TCRalphabeta/CD19-depleted stem cell transplant. CDR3 residues: CASSQGWGGGGGYTF. As DNA, the CDR3 is TGCGCCAGCAGCCAAGGATGGGGGGGCGGTGGGGGCTACACCTTC.